This entry lists 15 T cell receptor beta chains sequenced from one sample in a study of CXCR3-negative and CXCR3-positive naive CD8 T cells. Study observations and caveats: When CXCR3-positive naive cells were set against CXCR3-negative naive cells, the former had more hydrophobic TRB CDR3s.

Their target antigens are unknown. The authors made the TRB cDNA libraries by 5' RACE using UMI labels. TCRdb re-called the 5' RACE reads and gives one entry per CDR3 protein, without DNA. The repertoire table contains about 60,000 distinct CDR3 sequences. Material for sequencing was naive CXCR3+ CD8+ T cells from blood. Noted subset: CD45RO-CCR7+CD27+CD95- naive CD8+ T cells expressing CXCR3 (TNR3+). These receptors were taken from a human donor in good health. Some clones in this sample may be carry-over from other donors' samples.

The chain is built from TRBV2 and TRBJ2-4; as DNA is missing, the TRBD1 call by TCRdb cannot be tested. Germline loops: CDR1 SNHLY, CDR2 FYNNEI. The CDR3 has 14 amino acids. CDR3 in amino acids: CASSEGTGVNIQYF.

The chain uses TRBV5-6 and TRBJ1-6. The CDR3 has 16 residues. Per germline, CDR1 SGHDT and CDR2 YYEEEE. The CDR3 here is CASSLNGVETESPLHF.

The gene calls are TRBV7-2 and TRBJ1-4. CDR3 length: 15 amino acids. Germline V gene sequence: CDR1 SGHTA, CDR2 FQGNSA. CDR3 loop: CARSLVGGINEKLFF.

The chain joins TRBV29-1 to TRBJ1-2. CDR3 size: 11 residues. The V gene's germline CDR1 is SQVTM and CDR2 ANQGSEA. The CDR3 protein is CSVRDPGGYTF.

The chain carries TRBV7-2 and TRBJ2-7; TCRdb designates TRBD1, a call that cannot be tested without DNA. Germline loops: CDR1 SGHTA, CDR2 FQGNSA. This CDR3 is 14 amino acids long. The CDR3: CASSGRDRRNEQYF.

V and J are TRBV9 and TRBJ1-1. There are 16 residues in the CDR3. CDR1 SGDLS and CDR2 YYNGEE come from the germline V gene. The CDR3 loop is CASSVPIDLLNTEAFF.

The gene calls are TRBV20-1 and TRBJ2-3; with no DNA, the TCRdb D assignment of TRBD2 cannot be verified. Per germline, CDR1 DFQATT and CDR2 SNEGSKA (reference sequence). The CDR3 loop spans 15 amino acids. The CDR3 loop is CSAAQEAGGWDTQYF.

The chain joins TRBV7-9 to TRBJ2-7. CDR3 length equals 12 residues. Germline loops: CDR1 SEHNR, CDR2 FQNEAQ (reference sequence). The CDR3 is CASSLLNYEQYF.

The gene calls are TRBV7-9 and TRBJ1-2; checking the TCRdb D call of TRBD1 is not possible without DNA. Germline V gene data show CDR1 as SEHNR and CDR2 as FQNEAQ (reference sequence). The CDR3 extends over 11 amino acids. The CDR3 here is CATGGWYGYTF.

The chain employs TRBV4-1 and TRBJ1-4; TCRdb selects TRBD1, and the lack of DNA leaves this call unchecked. The length of the CDR3 is 12 residues. The germline CDR1 and CDR2 sequences are MGHRA and YSYEKL. The CDR3 loop reads CASSQDTGKLFF.

The J gene is TRBJ2-2, the V gene TRBV28; as DNA is missing, the TRBD1 call by TCRdb cannot be tested. Germline V gene sequence: CDR1 MDHEN, CDR2 SYDVKM. The CDR3 is 15 amino acids. CDR3 residues: CASRPGPWNTGELFF.

The rearrangement joins TRBV29-1 to TRBJ2-1; TCRdb gives TRBD2 as the D gene, but with no DNA this cannot be confirmed. This CDR3 region has 15 residues. CDR1 is SQVTM, CDR2 ANQGSEA, per germline. This CDR3 reads CSVVGLAGAYNEQFF.

V and J are TRBV7-9 and TRBJ2-2. This CDR3 spans 16 amino acids. CDR1 and CDR2 (germline): SEHNR, FQNEAQ (reference sequence). CDR3 residues: CASSFTGGGDTGELFF. Using reference TRBV7-9 and TRBJ2-2 for the parts outside the CDR3, the full variable domain is DTGVSQNPRHKITKRGQNVTFRCDPISEHNRLYWYRQTLGQGPEFLTYFQNEAQLEKSRLLSDRFSAERPKGSFSTLEIQRTEQGDSAMYLCASSFTGGGDTGELFFGEGSRLTVL.

The V and J genes are TRBV7-2 and TRBJ2-3; TCRdb gives TRBD1 as the D gene, but with no DNA this cannot be confirmed. In germline, CDR1 is SGHTA, CDR2 FQGNSA. This CDR3 is 13 amino acids long. CDR3 residues: CASSPAPGDTQYF.

V is TRBV27 and J is TRBJ1-5. Germline CDR1 reads MNHEY; CDR2 reads SMNVEV (reference sequence). This CDR3 has 15 residues. The CDR3 loop reads CASSLYAGFDQPQHF.